This TCR beta chain derives from a study of patients and donors after allogeneic stem cell transplantation. MiXCR, run by TCRdb on the RT-PCR reads, gives a single entry per CDR3 protein. Of roughly 230,000 distinct CDR3 sequences listed, roughly 13% are singletons. V was cut by 0 bases and J by 1 base, with 7 bases left in between. The CDR3 sequence is 14 residues long. Per the germline V gene, CDR1 is SGHRS and CDR2 is YFSETQ. There are many counts of this clonotype. V gene TRBV5-1 combines with J gene TRBJ1-2; D might be TRBD1 (6 bases). Sequenced: blood, either unsorted or a sorted T cell fraction (not recorded which). This receptor was identified in a human donor who was either an allogeneic HSCT recipient or a stem cell or donor lymphocyte infusion donor (not recorded which). It is not recorded whose cells these are; they may come from a transplant donor. CDR3 bases: TGCGCCAGCAGCTTGGGGGACATTAACTATGGCTACACCTTC. Its protein product is CASSLGDINYGYTF.